The present entry profiles one T cell receptor beta chain with its context. The CDR3 spans 13 residues. Germline V gene lookup returns CDR1 SGHAT and CDR2 FQNNGV. The germline V and J ends were trimmed by 4 bases and 5 bases, with 11 bases remaining between them. These data belong to a study of blood T cell repertoires in COVID-19. Study background: Whether acute or convalescent, the COVID-19 samples came from the United States, Italy and Spain.

In the source study's methods: The assay estimated nucleated cells by amplifying reference gene primers. Repertoires were generated with immunoSEQ multiplex PCR, while TCRdb's copy carries only in-frame clones and drops some. D and trimming come from the DNA, and the V and J calls and clone size come from that table. The sample includes about 410,000 clones, roughly 90% of them seen just once. Sequencing was carried out using peripheral blood. The source of this sequence is a woman under 40 with active or convalescent COVID-19. The chain combines TRBV11-2 with TRBJ1-2; possible D gene TRBD1, 6 bases. The CDR3 reads CASSSGQLYGYTF. The CDR3 nucleotides are TGTGCCAGCAGCTCCGGACAGTTATATGGCTACACCTTC.